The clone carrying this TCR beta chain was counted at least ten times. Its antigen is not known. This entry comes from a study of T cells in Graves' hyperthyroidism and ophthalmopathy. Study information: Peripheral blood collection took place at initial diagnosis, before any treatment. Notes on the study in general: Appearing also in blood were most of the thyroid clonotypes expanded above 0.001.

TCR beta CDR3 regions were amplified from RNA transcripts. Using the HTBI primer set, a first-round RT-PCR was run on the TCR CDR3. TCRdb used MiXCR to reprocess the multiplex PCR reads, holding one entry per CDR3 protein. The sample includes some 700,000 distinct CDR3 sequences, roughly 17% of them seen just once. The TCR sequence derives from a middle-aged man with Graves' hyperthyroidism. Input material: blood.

The CDR3 sequence is CAIKRGGLASGANVLTF. CDR3 nucleotides: TGTGCCATCAAACGCGGGGGACTAGCCTCTGGGGCCAACGTCCTGACTTTC. This chain uses TRBV10-3 with TRBJ2-6, with 9 nucleotides matching TRBD2. The CDR3 contains 17 residues. J gave up 0 bases and V 7 bases, and 7 bases lay outside the gene matches. CDR1 and CDR2 (germline): ENHRY, SYGVKD.